The 9 T cell receptor beta chains presented below share a single source sample, sequenced in a study of Ad26.COV2.S vaccination and SARS-CoV-2 variants. Treatment reported: about 20 received Ad26.COV2.S at low or high dose, single or two shots; about five received placebo; per-sample allocation not given. Sampling happened 63 days after the first vaccine or placebo injection. Clones were read by immunoSEQ multiplex PCR, and TCRdb kept only the in-frame ones, dropping some. Of hundreds of thousands of clones in the sample, more than 75% were seen once. Sequencing used peripheral blood, obtained in a trial of Ad26.COV2.S vaccine versus placebo. The receptors here all came from a person aged 18-65 years who received the Ad26.COV2.S COVID-19 vaccine or a placebo.

The chain employs TRBV7-9 and TRBJ2-3; 7 bases are shared with TRBD2. The V segment lost 7 bases and the J segment 0 bases; nucleotides outside the gene matches: 7. Germline V gives CDR1 SEHNR, CDR2 FQNEAQ (reference sequence). The CDR3 consists of 15 residues. CDR3 DNA sequence: TGTGCCAGCATCGTGGGGGGGACTAGCACAGATACGCAGTATTTT. The encoded protein is CASIVGGTSTDTQYF.

The chain recombines TRBV6-6 with TRBJ1-1; D not resolved. The V end lost 4 bases, the J end lost 5 bases, and 14 bases lay between the germline ends. The V gene's germline CDR1 is MNHNY and CDR2 SVGAGI (reference sequence). The CDR3 spans 14 residues. CDR3 nucleotide sequence: TGTGCCAGCAGTTTCCCGGGATCGGGGACTGAAGCTTTCTTT. Protein product: CASSFPGSGTEAFF.

The gene calls are TRBV30 and TRBJ2-1; tentative D call: TRBD1 (6 bases). CDR1 and CDR2 (germline): GTSNPN, SVGIG (reference sequence). V was clipped by 5 bases and J by 8 bases, with 13 bases between them. The CDR3 covers 12 residues. The chain's CDR3 is CAWSRQVDEQFF. The CDR3 DNA sequence: TGTGCCTGGTCCCGACAGGTTGATGAGCAGTTCTTC.

The rearrangement uses TRBV10-3 and TRBJ1-6; 9 bases are a match to TRBD1. Trimming cost V 4 bases and J 7 bases; bases outside gene matches: 5. This CDR3 comprises 15 residues. Germline V gene lookup returns CDR1 ENHRY and CDR2 SYGVKD. The CDR3 sequence: CAISGQDRGNSPLHF. The CDR3 DNA sequence: TGTGCCATCAGTGGGCAGGACAGGGGAAATTCACCCCTCCACTTT.

The chain couples TRBV20-1 to TRBJ2-7; 11 positions agree with TRBD2. V shed 3 bases, J shed 0 bases, and the junction held 10 bases outside the gene matches. The CDR3 sequence is 17 residues long. Germline V CDR1 and CDR2: DFQATT, SNEGSKA (reference sequence). Written as DNA, the CDR3 is TGCAGTGCTAGTCCCCTAGCGGGGGGTCCTATCTCCTACGAGCAGTACTTC. The encoded protein is CSASPLAGGPISYEQYF.

The V call is TRBV7-6, the J call TRBJ2-1; possibly TRBD1 or TRBD2 for D (5 bases each). The V and J ends lost 5 bases and 8 bases respectively, with 13 bases between them. The CDR3 runs 13 residues. Per germline, CDR1 SGHVS and CDR2 FNYEAQ. As DNA, the CDR3 is TGTGCCAGCAGCCTTGGGGCCGGGGATGAGCAGTTCTTC. Translating gives CASSLGAGDEQFF.

The chain recombines TRBV27 with TRBJ1-6; D possibly corresponds to TRBD1 (5 bases). V lost 3 bases and J 4 bases, leaving 10 bases between the germline ends. The V gene's germline CDR1 is MNHEY and CDR2 SMNVEV (reference sequence). The CDR3 has 15 amino acids. The DNA for the CDR3 is TGTGCCAGCAGTTTTGCAGGGCGGTATAATTCACCCCTCCACTTT. It codes for CASSFAGRYNSPLHF.

V usage is TRBV30 and J usage is TRBJ1-5, with D unclear. CDR1 is GTSNPN, CDR2 SVGIG, per germline (reference sequence). Trimming removed 4 bases at V and 3 bases at J, with 10 bases between. The CDR3 runs to 13 residues. The CDR3 nucleotides read TGTGCCTGGAAAAGCCAAAACAATCAGCCCCAGCATTTT. Amino acids: CAWKSQNNQPQHF.

In its sample, this clone was seen many times. The sample carries other DNA sequences with the same CDR3. J is TRBJ1-2 and V is TRBV10-3; 8 positions match TRBD1. V gave up 4 bases and J gave up 1 base; unmatched junction bases: 14. The CDR3 totals 18 residues. Germline values: CDR1 ENHRY, CDR2 SYGVKD. In nucleotides, the CDR3 is TGTGCCATCAGTGCCCTCAAATCGACAGGGGCCCTTAACTATGGCTACACCTTC. Protein product: CAISALKSTGALNYGYTF.